Shown below are 17 T cell receptor beta chains from a single sample sequenced in a study of blood T cells in healthy people across ages. Alongside a J-beta primer mix, a sample-barcoded 5' primer served in a second PCR lasting about 7 to 11 cycles. TCRdb reprocessed the 5' RACE reads via MiXCR and lists one record per CDR3 protein. The sample lists about 670,000 distinct CDR3 sequences, 40% to 50% seen once, with about 30% in the top ten. The sequenced sample consisted of blood. The receptors here all came from a man at least 80 years old in good health.

V usage is TRBV28 and J usage is TRBJ2-3; the D is unclear. From germline, CDR1 is MDHEN and CDR2 SYDVKM. The CDR3 runs 13 residues. The V gene lost 8 bases and the J gene lost 4 bases, with 13 bases spanning the gap. CDR3 sequence (DNA): TGTGCCAGCCGAGATGGGGTGGCAGATACGCAGTATTTT. Translation gives CASRDGVADTQYF.

V is TRBV11-2 and J is TRBJ2-5; 16 positions agree with TRBD2. The CDR3 is 22 amino acids. The V gene's germline CDR1 is SGHAT and CDR2 FQNNGV. With V trimmed by 2 bases and J by 4 bases, 19 bases remained unmatched. The CDR3 is CASSLFQTPGLAGGPVRETQYF. CDR3 nucleotides: TGTGCCAGCAGCTTATTCCAGACGCCGGGACTAGCGGGGGGGCCGGTACGAGAGACCCAGTACTTC.

A few counts support this clonotype. The rearrangement joins TRBV6-1 to TRBJ2-6; 10 bases align to TRBD1. From germline, CDR1 is MNHNS and CDR2 SASEGT. Losses at the gene ends were 4 bases for V and 3 bases for J; bases not matched to a gene: 6. The CDR3 totals 17 residues. CDR3 protein: CASSGRDRGRGANVLTF. The DNA of the CDR3 is TGTGCCAGCAGTGGTCGGGACAGGGGCCGTGGGGCCAACGTCCTGACTTTC.

This clonotype was seen a handful of times. The chain recombines TRBV7-9 with TRBJ2-3, with TRBD2 as a possible D gene (5 bases). There are 16 residues in the CDR3. The germline gives CDR1 SEHNR, CDR2 FQNEAQ (reference sequence). V was pared by 1 base and J by 7 bases, with 18 bases between. For the CDR3, the DNA is TGTGCCAGCAGCTTAGGCTTTACGTGGACTGAGCATACGCAGTATTTT. This sequence encodes CASSLGFTWTEHTQYF. Combining the CDR3 with reference TRBV7-9 and TRBJ2-3 gives the whole variable domain DTGVSQNPRHKITKRGQNVTFRCDPISEHNRLYWYRQTLGQGPEFLTYFQNEAQLEKSRLLSDRFSAERPKGSFSTLEIQRTEQGDSAMYLCASSLGFTWTEHTQYFGPGTRLTVL.

This clonotype has more than one count but fewer than ten. The CDR3 is CASSQGLTLGNIQYF. The CDR3 nucleotides are TGCGCCAGCAGCCAAGGTCTCACCCTGGGTAACATTCAGTACTTC. The V call is TRBV4-3, the J call TRBJ2-4; no clear D gene. The CDR3 extends over 15 amino acids. The V end lost 1 base, the J end lost 7 bases, and 14 bases lay between the germline ends. Germline CDR1 LGHNA, CDR2 YSLEER.

The chain is built from TRBV7-9 and TRBJ2-5; 10 positions match TRBD1. The J call may be in error: the DNA end matches TRBJ2-7 better. The V gene's germline CDR1 is SEHNR and CDR2 FQNEAQ (reference sequence). The CDR3 sequence is 14 residues long. CDR3 coding DNA: TGTGCCAGCAGCTTGACAGGGGGCTCGGACGAGCAGTACTTC. Amino acid sequence: CASSLTGGSDEQYF.

The chain couples TRBV29-1 to TRBJ2-7; the D gene could be TRBD1 or TRBD2 (7 bases each). The J call may be faulty, since TRBJ2-5 better matches the DNA end. This CDR3 spans 13 amino acids. CDR1 SQVTM and CDR2 ANQGSEA come from the germline V gene. The CDR3 DNA reads TGCAGCGTTTCCCGGCAGGGGGGGGAGACCCAGTACTTC. It yields the protein CSVSRQGGETQYF.

The chain is built from TRBV7-2 and TRBJ2-1; TRBD2 matches 10 bases. CDR1 is SGHTA and CDR2 is FQGNSA in the germline V gene. The length of the CDR3 is 16 residues. Trimming removed 7 bases from V and 0 bases from J; junction bases left unmatched: 6. The CDR3, as DNA: TGTGCCAGCAATAGCGGGGGGTCAAGCTCCTACAATGAGCAGTTCTTC. Its protein is CASNSGGSSSYNEQFF.

This clonotype occurred a few times. This chain uses TRBV20-1 with TRBJ2-7; 9 bases match TRBD2. Judging by the DNA end, TRBJ2-5 fits better; the J call may be wrong. The CDR3 is 13 amino acids. Looked up from germline, CDR1 is DFQATT and CDR2 is SNEGSKA (reference sequence). This CDR3 is CSAGSTSGETQYF. DNA for the CDR3: TGCAGCGCTGGCTCGACTAGCGGAGAGACCCAGTACTTC.

The table lists this clonotype with a few counts. The chain recombines TRBV20-1 with TRBJ2-1; the match to TRBD1 covers 7 bases. Per germline, CDR1 DFQATT and CDR2 SNEGSKA (reference sequence). CDR3 length: 16 residues. V lost 3 bases, J lost 8 bases, and 16 bases stayed unmatched. The CDR3 reads CSARDTGTVGLDEQFF. As DNA, the CDR3 is TGCAGTGCTAGGGATACCGGGACAGTTGGATTGGATGAGCAGTTCTTC.

Comments on this clonotype: A much larger clone lies one base from this, so it may be a read error. This rearrangement joins TRBV29-1 to TRBJ2-3; D may be TRBD1 or TRBD2 (5 bases each). Trimming pared 8 bases from V and 10 bases from J, leaving 22 bases between. The CDR3 runs 13 residues. Germline CDR1 SQVTM, CDR2 ANQGSEA. Here the CDR3 reads CSLRGGAFDAQYF. In DNA, the CDR3 is TGCAGCCTCCGGGGCGGCGCTTTTGATGCGCAGTATTTT.

V is TRBV2 and J is TRBJ2-5; 9 nucleotides match TRBD1. Germline V gene data show CDR1 as SNHLY and CDR2 as FYNNEI. This CDR3 spans 11 amino acids. The V and J ends lost 6 bases and 12 bases, in that order; junction bases with no gene match: 5. CDR3 bases: TGTGCCAGCAGAACGGACAGGGGAGAGTACTTC. Encoded protein: CASRTDRGEYF.

The chain couples TRBV20-1 to TRBJ1-1, with TRBD1 as a possible D gene (5 bases). V was clipped by 5 bases and J by 2 bases, with 12 bases between them. Germline CDR1 reads DFQATT; CDR2 reads SNEGSKA (reference sequence). This CDR3 region has 13 residues. The CDR3 DNA is TGCAGTGCTCGGAGGGACGGAAACACTGAAGCTTTCTTT. Encoded protein: CSARRDGNTEAFF.

This clonotype was counted between two and nine times. The V call is TRBV9, the J call TRBJ2-7; 10 positions agree with TRBD2. The CDR3 runs 16 residues. Germline lookup yields CDR1 SGDLS and CDR2 YYNGEE. J gave up 7 bases and V 0 bases, and 10 bases lay outside the gene matches. CDR3 amino acids: CASSVDPAGGPREQYF. Written as DNA, the CDR3 is TGTGCCAGCAGCGTAGATCCAGCGGGAGGGCCCAGGGAGCAGTACTTC.

The genes are TRBV20-1 and TRBJ2-3, with TRBD2 identical over 11 bases. CDR1 is DFQATT, CDR2 SNEGSKA, per germline (reference sequence). V lost 2 bases, J lost 2 bases, and 6 bases stayed unmatched. The CDR3 covers 16 residues. As DNA, the CDR3 is TGCAGTGCTAGACGTAGCGGGGGGGCCTTCACAGATACGCAGTATTTT. It specifies CSARRSGGAFTDTQYF.

This clonotype turned up a few times. This rearrangement joins TRBV5-1 to TRBJ2-7; TRBD1 matches at 10 bases. Germline CDR1 is SGHRS and CDR2 is YFSETQ. This CDR3 contains 14 residues. J lost 0 bases, V lost 9 bases, and 6 bases had no gene match. Here the CDR3 reads CATGTGDSSYEQYF. Here the CDR3 DNA reads TGCGCCACCGGGACAGGGGATAGCTCCTACGAGCAGTACTTC.

The chain links TRBV20-1 to TRBJ2-3; tentative D call: TRBD2 (5 bases). The germline V and J ends were trimmed by 7 bases and 3 bases, with 26 bases remaining between them. Germline V gene lookup returns CDR1 DFQATT and CDR2 SNEGSKA (reference sequence). The CDR3 covers 17 residues. In DNA, the CDR3 is TGCAGTGTCACCGCCGGCCTGGGAGCACCGCGAACAGATACGCAGTATTTT. Protein product: CSVTAGLGAPRTDTQYF.